These 21 T cell receptor beta chains came from one sample sequenced in a study of spatial heterogeneity in lung cancer. The time point here: sample taken at primary tumor resection. The sequenced material consisted of unsorted whole RNA from tumor, nontumor lung or frozen PBMC. TCRdb independently ran MiXCR on the 5' RACE reads; one entry per CDR3 protein. The data hold 50,000 to 65,000 distinct CDR3 sequences, with 6% to 9% observed a single time. Sequenced here: PBMCs, sampled at surgery. These TCRs come from a female donor with early-stage non-small cell lung cancer.

The sample holds many counts of this clonotype. The chain couples TRBV3-1 to TRBJ2-5; possibly TRBD2 for D (6 bases). V dropped 0 bases and J dropped 2 bases, with 10 bases sitting between them. In germline, CDR1 is LGHDT, CDR2 YNNKEL (reference sequence). CDR3 length: 15 amino acids. The CDR3 spells CASSQEKTSQETQYF. CDR3 DNA sequence: TGTGCCAGCAGCCAAGAGAAGACTAGTCAAGAGACCCAGTACTTC.

This clonotype was recorded many times. The chain joins TRBV11-2 to TRBJ2-7; possible D gene TRBD1, 5 bases. V was shortened by 2 bases and J by 4 bases, with 12 bases between the two germline ends. Germline loops: CDR1 SGHAT, CDR2 FQNNGV. The CDR3 is 14 residues long. CDR3 region: CASSLIGAGYEQYF. DNA for the CDR3: TGTGCCAGCAGCTTAATTGGGGCAGGGTACGAGCAGTACTTC.

This clonotype was counted only a few times. The chain has TRBV6-1 and TRBJ1-2, with D perhaps matching TRBD1 (5 bases). This CDR3 is built from 13 residues. Trimming removed 4 bases from V and 3 bases from J, with 9 bases in between. CDR1 and CDR2 from the germline V gene are MNHNS and SASEGT. In nucleotides, the CDR3 is TGTGCCAGCAGTGCCGTCAGGGACTATGGCTACACCTTC. As protein: CASSAVRDYGYTF.

This clonotype was observed at least ten times. The CDR3 spells CASGLLQGENTIYF. As DNA, the CDR3 is TGTGCCAGCGGCTTACTCCAGGGAGAAAACACCATATATTTT. This chain links TRBV28 with TRBJ1-3; possible D gene TRBD1, 5 bases. Trimming stripped 8 bases from V and 6 bases from J, with 17 bases between. Germline V lookup: CDR1 MDHEN, CDR2 SYDVKM. The CDR3 runs 14 residues.

This clonotype was seen many times. The chain joins TRBV28 to TRBJ1-5; the match to TRBD1 covers 7 bases. The V gene's germline CDR1 is MDHEN and CDR2 SYDVKM. This CDR3 comprises 15 residues. V lost 3 bases, J lost 3 bases, and 5 bases stayed unmatched. In nucleotides, the CDR3 is TGTGCCAGCAGTTTGAAGGACAGGTCCAATCAGCCCCAGCATTTT. Translating gives CASSLKDRSNQPQHF.

This rearrangement joins TRBV7-3 to TRBJ2-5; D may match TRBD1 or TRBD2 (7 bases each). The CDR3 consists of 14 residues. Germline V gene lookup returns CDR1 SGHTA and CDR2 FQGTGA. Trimming removed 5 bases at V and 7 bases at J, with 17 bases between. In DNA form, the CDR3 reads TGTGCCAGCAGCCCTGACAGGGAGGGGCGGACCCAGTACTTC. It codes for CASSPDREGRTQYF.

The sample holds many counts of this clonotype. The V gene is TRBV11-2, the J gene TRBJ2-2; D is unresolved. The CDR3 sequence is 13 residues long. The V and J ends lost 7 bases and 7 bases respectively, with 13 bases between them. CDR1 and CDR2 (germline): SGHAT, FQNNGV. The CDR3 DNA sequence: TGTGCCAGCACCATCGTTGCACGCGGGGAGCTGTTTTTT. Protein: CASTIVARGELFF.

This clonotype was observed many times. The rearrangement links TRBV29-1 to TRBJ2-1; 8 bases agree with TRBD1. The CDR3 totals 15 residues. Germline values: CDR1 SQVTM, CDR2 ANQGSEA. V was pared by 6 bases and J by 8 bases, with 15 bases of the junction left unmatched. This chain's CDR3 is CSVGNRQGFTDEQFF. The DNA of the CDR3 is TGCAGCGTGGGCAATAGACAGGGGTTCACGGATGAGCAGTTCTTC.

This chain links TRBV11-2 with TRBJ2-1; maybe TRBD2 (6 bases). This CDR3 contains 12 residues. Deletions cut 6 bases from V and 8 bases from J, with 11 bases between. CDR1 SGHAT and CDR2 FQNNGV come from the germline V gene. The CDR3 bases are TGTGCCAGCAGGCAACTAGCCTATGAGCAGTTCTTC. Amino acids: CASRQLAYEQFF.

The sample holds many counts of this clonotype. The V gene is TRBV5-1, the J gene TRBJ2-7; D could derive from TRBD1 or TRBD2 (5 bases each). Germline V gene data show CDR1 as SGHRS and CDR2 as YFSETQ. This CDR3 is 16 amino acids long. Trimming stripped 4 bases from V and 3 bases from J, with 20 bases between. The CDR3 region is CASSLPEGSSLYEQYF. Written as DNA, the CDR3 is TGCGCCAGCAGCCTTCCAGAGGGGTCCTCGCTCTACGAGCAGTACTTC. The full variable domain, rest sourced from reference TRBV5-1 and TRBJ2-7, is KAGVTQTPRYLIKTRGQQVTLSCSPISGHRSVSWYQQTPGQGLQFLFEYFSETQRNKGNFPGRFSGRQFSNSRSEMNVSTLELGDSALYLCASSLPEGSSLYEQYFGPGTRLTVT.

The table lists this clonotype with a few counts. The chain has TRBV3-1 and TRBJ1-1; no definite D call. The ends were cut back, 0 bases at V and 4 bases at J, with 6 bases in the middle. This CDR3 has 13 amino acids. CDR1 LGHDT and CDR2 YNNKEL come from the germline V gene (reference sequence). The CDR3 here is CASSQERVTEAFF. DNA of the CDR3: TGTGCCAGCAGCCAAGAGAGAGTCACTGAAGCTTTCTTT.

This clonotype came up a few times. The chain uses TRBV7-2 and TRBJ2-5, with D perhaps matching TRBD2 (6 bases). CDR1 is SGHTA, CDR2 FQGNSA, per germline. Trimming took off 2 bases at V and 1 base at J, with 14 bases between the two ends. This CDR3 spans 16 amino acids. CDR3 DNA sequence: TGTGCCAGCAGCTTAAGCCTAGCGTCGTCCCAAGAGACCCAGTACTTC. It yields the protein CASSLSLASSQETQYF.

Many counts were recorded for this clonotype. The chain uses TRBV3-1 and TRBJ1-5; no firm D call. Germline V gives CDR1 LGHDT, CDR2 YNNKEL (reference sequence). The length of the CDR3 is 14 residues. Trimming removed 0 bases at V and 2 bases at J, with 5 bases between. DNA for the CDR3: TGTGCCAGCAGCCAAGATAAGGGCAATCAGCCCCAGCATTTT. Amino acids: CASSQDKGNQPQHF.

In its sample, this clonotype was seen many times. V gene TRBV10-1 combines with J gene TRBJ2-5, with TRBD2 matching 7 bases. The CDR3 contains 16 residues. The ends lost 3 bases at V and 2 bases at J; junction bases unmatched: 9. CDR1 is WNHNN and CDR2 is SYGVQD in the germline V gene (reference sequence). CDR3 in amino acids: CASSETGGGMQETQYF. The CDR3 bases are TGCGCCAGCAGTGAAACGGGCGGGGGAATGCAAGAGACCCAGTACTTC.

There are a few counts of this clonotype. The CDR3 reads CASSWNPPGGQRTDTQYF. CDR3 DNA: TGCGCCAGCAGCTGGAATCCACCCGGGGGGCAGCGCACAGATACGCAGTATTTT. The J gene is TRBJ2-3, the V gene TRBV5-1; a possible D gene is TRBD2 (7 bases). With 3 bases removed from V and 1 base from J, the gap between germline ends came to 21 bases. The CDR3 is 18 amino acids. Germline V gene data show CDR1 as SGHRS and CDR2 as YFSETQ.

The V call is TRBV7-9, the J call TRBJ2-5; a possible D gene is TRBD2 (5 bases). This CDR3 region has 15 residues. Trimming took 0 bases from V and 2 from J, leaving 10 bases between them. Per germline, CDR1 SEHNR and CDR2 FQNEAQ (reference sequence). CDR3 in DNA: TGTGCCAGCAGCTTAGCGGCGGGCCTACAAGAGACCCAGTACTTC. This encodes CASSLAAGLQETQYF.

This clonotype showed up many times. This chain connects TRBV12-3 or TRBV12-4 to TRBJ2-7; D unresolved. The CDR3 is 13 amino acids. Trimming took 2 bases from V and 0 from J, leaving 5 bases between them. In DNA, the CDR3 is TGTGCCAGCAGTTTACAGAGCTCCTACGAGCAGTACTTC. This sequence encodes CASSLQSSYEQYF.

The genes are TRBV3-1 and TRBJ1-2; D might be TRBD1 (5 bases). The CDR3 has 13 residues. Trimming took off 6 bases at V and 7 bases at J, with 15 bases between the two ends. CDR1 is LGHDT, CDR2 YNNKEL, per germline (reference sequence). The CDR3 DNA sequence: TGTGCCAGCAGGACCGGGGGAGGAAGTGGCTACACCTTC. Amino acids: CASRTGGGSGYTF.

This clonotype was found many times. The DNA for the CDR3 is TGTGCCAGCAGCCAACTAGCGGGGGCCGGGGATACGCAGTATTTT. Its translation: CASSQLAGAGDTQYF. J is TRBJ2-3 and V is TRBV3-1, with 10 bases aligning to TRBD2. Unmatched junction bases numbered 5, after V lost 2 bases and J lost 6 bases. The CDR3 has 15 amino acids. Germline CDR1 LGHDT, CDR2 YNNKEL (reference sequence).

This sequence joins TRBV11-2 and TRBJ2-1; possible D gene TRBD2, 5 bases. Germline assignment: CDR1 SGHAT and CDR2 FQNNGV. The CDR3 totals 14 residues. V lost 7 bases and J lost 10, with 20 bases in between. CDR3 sequence reads: CASTQVGGRAEQFF. Written as DNA, the CDR3 is TGTGCCAGCACCCAAGTAGGAGGCCGGGCGGAGCAGTTCTTC.

Only a few counts were recorded for this clonotype. The rearrangement links TRBV7-9 to TRBJ1-2, with 7 bases aligning to TRBD1. V shed 6 bases and J 4 bases; nucleotides not matched to a gene: 5. Germline CDR1 and CDR2: SEHNR and FQNEAQ (reference sequence). The CDR3 has 13 residues. CDR3 sequence: CASSRGQSYGYTF. The CDR3 DNA is TGTGCCAGCAGTAGGGGGCAATCCTATGGCTACACCTTC.